The present entry profiles one T cell receptor beta chain with its context. Its antigen is currently unknown. The CDR3 has 16 residues. The germline gives CDR1 SGHRS, CDR2 YFSETQ. The data are from a study of T cells expressing NK-cell markers. Turning to the study itself: Each TCR beta repertoire originated in sorted T cells that were CD3+CD56+NKG2C+, CD3+CD56+NKG2C- or CD3+CD56-NKG2C+. Among eight sequenced donors, seven carried HCMV seropositivity while one was seronegative. Study observations and caveats: A handful of donors likewise had their CD3+CD56-NKG2C+ fraction led by these clonotypes.

5'RACE template switching built TCR beta cDNA with unique molecular identifiers. TCRdb reprocessed the 5' RACE reads and stores each CDR3 protein as one record, lacking DNA. Its clone listing holds roughly 180,000 distinct CDR3 sequences. Material: blood T cells: a sorted CD56 or NKG2C T cell subset, CD4+ or CD8+ T cells, or bulk PBMC T cells (not recorded which). This receptor was taken from a woman between 18 and 69 years old in good health. This chain joins TRBV5-1 and TRBJ2-5; TCRdb's D call, TRBD1, is unchecked because there is no DNA. The CDR3 region is CASSLGGGFFGETQYF.